This T cell receptor (beta chain) appears in the sequencing data of a study of T cells after yellow fever vaccination. Study at large: It was SMART-Seq v4 Ultra Low Input that prepared the fractions with low cell numbers.

The V segment lost 2 bases and the J segment 4 bases; nucleotides outside the gene matches: 10. In germline, CDR1 is MNHEY, CDR2 SVGAGI. The CDR3 has 17 amino acids. There are a few counts of this clonotype. TCR cDNA was made by 5'RACE template switching, adding a universal primer site and UMIs. TCRdb used MiXCR to reprocess the 5' RACE reads, holding one entry per CDR3 protein. The sample holds about 630,000 distinct CDR3 sequences, over 9% seen once. The chain recombines TRBV6-5 with TRBJ2-3; 9 bases align to TRBD2. The clonotype was recovered from a man aged 25 to 40 who received the YFV17D yellow fever vaccine. Sequencing was performed on PBMCs, taken on the day of the yellow fever booster vaccination. For the CDR3, the DNA is TGTGCCAGCAGTTACGGGGGACTAGCTGGAAGTTCAGATACGCAGTATTTT. Translating it yields CASSYGGLAGSSDTQYF.